Below, 25 T cell receptor beta chains from the same sample are listed, as sequenced in a study of identical twins. MiXCR, run by TCRdb on the 5' RACE reads, gives a single entry per CDR3 protein. Here the sample spans more than 1.5 million distinct CDR3 sequences, about 31% being singletons. Sequencing input: cord blood. Receptor source: a newborn girl in good health.

CDR3 sequence (DNA): TGTGCCAGCAGTTCCGGCGGGGGGGGACTAGCGGGAGGGCTTCCCTACAATGAGCAGTTCTTC. Protein: CASSSGGGGLAGGLPYNEQFF. The rearrangement joins TRBV28 to TRBJ2-1; 16 bases agree with TRBD2. Per the germline V gene, CDR1 is MDHEN and CDR2 is SYDVKM. Unmatched junction bases numbered 14, after V lost 4 bases and J lost 2 bases. This CDR3 has 21 amino acids.

This clonotype was seen a few times. The chain has TRBV12-3 or TRBV12-4 and TRBJ1-1; D is possibly TRBD1 (6 bases). Deletions cut 6 bases from V and 4 bases from J, with 12 bases between. The CDR3 extends over 13 amino acids. The chain's CDR3 is CASSEGTITEAFF. In DNA, the CDR3 is TGTGCCAGCAGCGAAGGGACAATCACTGAAGCTTTCTTT.

This clonotype was seen once. CDR3 nucleotide sequence: TGTGCCAGCTGCGAGGGACGTAACACCGGGGAGCTGTTTTTT. Its protein is CASCEGRNTGELFF. This chain connects TRBV28 to TRBJ2-2; either TRBD1 or TRBD2 may supply D (5 bases each). Germline-derived CDR1 and CDR2 are MDHEN and SYDVKM. There are 14 residues in the CDR3. V was clipped by 8 bases and J by 2 bases, with 12 bases between them.

The rearrangement joins TRBV12-5 to TRBJ2-3; the D gene is possibly TRBD1 (6 bases). The CDR3 is made up of 17 amino acids. Germline loops: CDR1 LGHNT, CDR2 FRNRAP. Trimming stripped 0 bases from V and 0 bases from J, with 13 bases between. The chain's CDR3 is CASGLVLDRTSTDTQYF. The CDR3 DNA follows: TGTGCTAGTGGTTTGGTACTAGACAGGACGAGCACAGATACGCAGTATTTT.

This clonotype was picked up a small number of times. The V gene is TRBV20-1, the J gene TRBJ1-1, with no clear D. The ends were cut back, 2 bases at V and 0 bases at J, with 13 bases in the middle. This CDR3 comprises 15 residues. Germline values: CDR1 DFQATT, CDR2 SNEGSKA (reference sequence). CDR3 protein: CSARNYGFMNTEAFF. The CDR3 nucleotides are TGCAGTGCTAGAAACTACGGTTTCATGAACACTGAAGCTTTCTTT.

This chain links TRBV20-1 with TRBJ2-5; D is possibly TRBD2 (7 bases). The V end was cut by 5 bases, the J end by 3 bases, with 31 bases between. Germline-derived CDR1 and CDR2 are DFQATT and SNEGSKA (reference sequence). The CDR3 has 19 residues. As DNA, the CDR3 is TGCAGTGCTCCAGTACCATTTAGAGGGAGGGGGACCTATGAAGAGACCCAGTACTTC. Its protein is CSAPVPFRGRGTYEETQYF.

This clonotype was observed a few times. The chain uses TRBV10-3 and TRBJ2-2; D is unclear. The CDR3 sequence is 11 residues long. Germline V gene sequence: CDR1 ENHRY, CDR2 SYGVKD. V lost 4 bases to trimming and J lost 7 bases, with 4 bases between them. DNA for the CDR3: TGTGCCATCAGTGCGAACGGGGAGCTGTTTTTT. It translates to CAISANGELFF.

The rearrangement joins TRBV28 to TRBJ2-1, with D maybe TRBD2 (5 bases). CDR1 MDHEN and CDR2 SYDVKM come from the germline V gene. CDR3 size: 16 residues. Trimming took off 3 bases at V and 3 bases at J, with 15 bases between the two ends. CDR3 residues: CASSFLDSSNYNEQFF. CDR3 DNA sequence: TGTGCCAGCAGTTTCCTGGACTCCTCAAACTACAATGAGCAGTTCTTC.

Of note for this clonotype: An end of the junction does not agree with germline; a read error may underlie this. V is TRBV5-1 and J is TRBJ2-3; TRBD2 aligns across 9 bases. Germline CDR1 reads SGHRS; CDR2 reads YFSETQ. This CDR3 region has 15 residues. CDR3 in amino acids: CASSPLAGLTDTQYF. The CDR3 coding sequence is TGTGCCAGCAGTCCCCTAGCGGGACTCACAGATACGCAGTATTTT.

In the case of this clonotype: The junction departs from germline at one end; a sequencing error may be responsible. The chain carries TRBV18 and TRBJ2-3, with D possibly matching TRBD2 (5 bases). The CDR3 loop spans 12 amino acids. Germline values: CDR1 KGHSH, CDR2 LQKENI. This CDR3 reads CAGSLSGDTQYF. CDR3 in DNA: TGTGCCGGCTCGCTATCGGGGGATACGCAGTATTTT.

The chain uses TRBV12-3 or TRBV12-4 and TRBJ2-7, with TRBD1 matching 8 bases. V gave up 3 bases and J gave up 11 bases; unmatched junction bases: 3. This CDR3 comprises 11 residues. The CDR3 spells CASSFQGAEYF. CDR3 nucleotide sequence: TGTGCCAGCAGTTTTCAGGGGGCGGAGTACTTC.

This clonotype was recorded at least ten times. The V call is TRBV7-2, the J call TRBJ2-3; D ambiguous. The CDR3 has 12 amino acids. With 2 bases removed from V and 4 bases from J, the gap between germline ends came to 4 bases. Germline V gene lookup returns CDR1 SGHTA and CDR2 FQGNSA. The CDR3 DNA is TGTGCCAGCAGCTTATATGCAGATACGCAGTATTTT. Its protein is CASSLYADTQYF.

This clonotype was seen a handful of times. This rearrangement joins TRBV4-2 to TRBJ2-3; 8 bases fit TRBD1. The CDR3 has 16 amino acids. Germline V lookup: CDR1 LGHNA, CDR2 YNFKEQ. Germline trimming cut 3 bases from V and 6 bases from J; bases unmatched to any gene: 11. CDR3 protein: CASSQAMTGAGDTQYF. Here the CDR3 DNA reads TGTGCCAGCAGCCAGGCAATGACAGGGGCAGGGGATACGCAGTATTTT.

This clonotype was observed a handful of times. V and J are TRBV24-1 and TRBJ2-4; a possible D gene is TRBD1 (6 bases). The V gene's germline CDR1 is KGHDR and CDR2 SFDVKD. This CDR3 has 12 amino acids. Trimming stripped 3 bases from V and 13 bases from J, with 12 bases between. The CDR3 DNA follows: TGTGCCACCAGTGATCCCGACAGGACACAGTACTTC. It translates to CATSDPDRTQYF.

This clonotype was counted only a few times. This sequence joins TRBV25-1 and TRBJ2-3, with 11 bases that match TRBD2. CDR3 length equals 14 residues. V shed 4 bases and J 5 bases; nucleotides not matched to a gene: 2. Per the germline V gene, CDR1 is MGHDK and CDR2 is SYGVNS. The CDR3 DNA is TGTGCCAGCAGTGCTAGCGGGGGGAGAGATACGCAGTATTTT. Residues: CASSASGGRDTQYF.

This clonotype has only one observation. This sequence joins TRBV25-1 and TRBJ2-2; 7 positions match TRBD1. Germline V lookup: CDR1 MGHDK, CDR2 SYGVNS. Losses at the gene ends were 5 bases for V and 1 base for J; bases not matched to a gene: 4. This CDR3 comprises 15 residues. CDR3 region: CASSSRTGNTGELFF. DNA for the CDR3: TGTGCCAGCAGTTCACGGACAGGGAACACCGGGGAGCTGTTTTTT.

This clonotype was observed many times. This chain joins TRBV2 and TRBJ2-6; weak D call: TRBD1 (5 bases). In germline, CDR1 is SNHLY, CDR2 FYNNEI. The CDR3 is made up of 14 amino acids. Trimming shortened V by 6 bases and J by 1 base, and 7 bases separated the two germline ends. CDR3 sequence (DNA): TGTGCCAGCAGAGCAGGGTCTGGGGCCAACGTCCTGACTTTC. It encodes CASRAGSGANVLTF.

This sequence joins TRBV21-1 and TRBJ1-5; TRBD1 is taken as the D call from the table, unchecked against the DNA. TRBV21-1 is tagged as a pseudogene. This CDR3 contains 17 residues. This chain's CDR3 is CASSKMETGYSNQPQHF. The CDR3, as DNA: TGTGCCAGCAGCAAAATGGAGACAGGTTATAGCAATCAGCCCCAGCATTTT.

This CDR3 reads CASSRTANNEQYF. CDR3 coding DNA: TGTGCCAGCTCCAGGACAGCAAACAATGAGCAGTACTTC. This sequence joins TRBV18 and TRBJ2-5; TRBD1 might be the D (6 bases). This CDR3 is built from 13 residues. Germline-derived CDR1 and CDR2 are KGHSH and LQKENI. Trimming left V 6 bases short and J 11 bases short, with 19 bases between.

The chain carries TRBV6-5 and TRBJ1-6; D not resolved. With 0 bases removed from V and 6 bases from J, the gap between germline ends came to 9 bases. The CDR3 is made up of 15 amino acids. In germline, CDR1 is MNHEY, CDR2 SVGAGI. CDR3 protein: CASSYSRGTNSPLHF. The CDR3 DNA reads as TGTGCCAGCAGTTACTCGCGAGGCACTAATTCACCCCTCCACTTT.

The genes are TRBV12-3 or TRBV12-4 and TRBJ2-1; D gene ambiguous. This CDR3 spans 11 amino acids. V lost 4 bases and J 10 bases, leaving 8 bases between the germline ends. DNA of the CDR3: TGTGCCAGCAGTTCTTCCTACGAGCAGTTCTTC. It yields the protein CASSSSYEQFF.

The gene calls are TRBV6-5 and TRBJ2-3, with unresolved D. Trimming left V 0 bases short and J 6 bases short, with 13 bases between. Germline values: CDR1 MNHEY, CDR2 SVGAGI. The CDR3 is 15 amino acids. The CDR3 protein is CASSYSTRPKDTQYF. In DNA form, the CDR3 reads TGTGCCAGCAGTTACTCGACGAGGCCGAAGGATACGCAGTATTTT.

V is TRBV6-6 and J is TRBJ1-1; TRBD1 agrees at 8 bases. Losses at the gene ends were 2 bases for V and 0 bases for J; bases not matched to a gene: 5. Germline lookup yields CDR1 MNHNY and CDR2 SVGAGI (reference sequence). The CDR3 consists of 16 residues. CDR3: CASSYPGTGVNTEAFF. CDR3 in DNA: TGTGCCAGCAGTTACCCGGGGACAGGTGTGAACACTGAAGCTTTCTTT.

The chain is built from TRBV4-2 and TRBJ1-5; no firm D call. Germline assignment: CDR1 LGHNA and CDR2 YNFKEQ. The CDR3 is made up of 15 amino acids. Trimming took off 0 bases at V and 5 bases at J, with 11 bases between the two ends. Here the CDR3 reads CASSQDLGPDQPQHF. In nucleotides, the CDR3 is TGTGCCAGCAGCCAAGATTTAGGGCCTGATCAGCCCCAGCATTTT.

The V and J genes are TRBV6-1 and TRBJ1-6, with TRBD1 matching over 9 bases. Germline lookup yields CDR1 MNHNS and CDR2 SASEGT. J lost 4 bases, V lost 6 bases, and 4 bases had no gene match. This CDR3 contains 15 residues. This CDR3 is CASRGTGWYNSPLHF. The CDR3 region has the DNA TGTGCCAGCAGGGGGACAGGGTGGTATAATTCACCCCTCCACTTT.